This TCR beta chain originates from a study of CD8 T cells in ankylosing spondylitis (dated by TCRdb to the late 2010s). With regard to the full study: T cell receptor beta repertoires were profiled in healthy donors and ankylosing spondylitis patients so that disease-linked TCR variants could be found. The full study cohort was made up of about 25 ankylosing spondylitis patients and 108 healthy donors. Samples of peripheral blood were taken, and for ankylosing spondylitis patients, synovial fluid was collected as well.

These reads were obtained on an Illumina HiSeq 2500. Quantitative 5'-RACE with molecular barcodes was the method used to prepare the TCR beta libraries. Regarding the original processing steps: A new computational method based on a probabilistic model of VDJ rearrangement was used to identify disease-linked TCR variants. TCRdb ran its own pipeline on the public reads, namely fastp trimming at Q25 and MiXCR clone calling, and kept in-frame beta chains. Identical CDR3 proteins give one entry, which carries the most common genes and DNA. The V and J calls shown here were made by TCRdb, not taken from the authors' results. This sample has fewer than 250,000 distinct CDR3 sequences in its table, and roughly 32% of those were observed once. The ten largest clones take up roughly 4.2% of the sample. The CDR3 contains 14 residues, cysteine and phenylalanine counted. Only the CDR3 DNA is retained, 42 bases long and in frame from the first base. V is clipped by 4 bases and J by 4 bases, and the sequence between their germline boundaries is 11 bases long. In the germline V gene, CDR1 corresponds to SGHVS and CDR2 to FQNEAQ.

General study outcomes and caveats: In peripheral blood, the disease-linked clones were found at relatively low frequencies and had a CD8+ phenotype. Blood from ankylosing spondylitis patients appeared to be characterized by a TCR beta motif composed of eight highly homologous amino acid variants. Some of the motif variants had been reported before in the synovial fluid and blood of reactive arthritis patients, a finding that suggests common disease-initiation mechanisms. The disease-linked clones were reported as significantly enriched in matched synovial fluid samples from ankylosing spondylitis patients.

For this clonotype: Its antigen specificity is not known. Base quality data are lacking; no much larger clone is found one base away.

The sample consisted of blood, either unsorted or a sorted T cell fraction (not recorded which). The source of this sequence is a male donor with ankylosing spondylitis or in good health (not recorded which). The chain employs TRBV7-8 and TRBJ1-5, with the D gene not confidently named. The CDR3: CASSSDRENQPQHF. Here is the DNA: TGTGCCAGCAGCTCAGACCGGGAAAATCAGCCCCAGCATTTT.